The present TCR beta chain was sequenced within a study of post-analysis software for immune sequencing data. Background on the study: Courses of disease covered relapsing-remitting, secondary progressive and progressive-relapsing multiple sclerosis.

V was clipped by 2 bases and J by 9 bases; unmatched bases: 2. There are 12 residues in the CDR3. The germline V gene encodes CDR1 SGDLS and CDR2 YYNGEE. Built from TCR beta cDNA, the libraries had unique molecular identifiers in them. A population of roughly 0.9 to 11 million T cells gave rise to around 480,000 cDNA molecules. TCRdb used MiXCR to reprocess the PCR reads, holding one entry per CDR3 protein. The sample has hundreds of thousands of distinct CDR3 sequences; 30% are singletons. Whole-study findings and limits: Normalized Chao1 diversity in multiple sclerosis patients fell significantly below that of controls. F-measure co-clustering was strong for batch-matched samples. Included in a set of about 5 TRBV segments more frequent in patients than controls were TRBV5-6, TRBV5-1 and TRBV20-1.

The sample holds many counts of this clonotype. Its cognate antigen is unknown. Source material: blood. The chain links TRBV9 to TRBJ2-1; 7 bases are a match to TRBD2. The receptor was isolated from a girl aged 10 to 17 with multiple sclerosis. The DNA of the CDR3 is TGTGCCAGCAGCGTCAGGGAGGGTGAGCAGTTCTTC. Translating gives CASSVREGEQFF.